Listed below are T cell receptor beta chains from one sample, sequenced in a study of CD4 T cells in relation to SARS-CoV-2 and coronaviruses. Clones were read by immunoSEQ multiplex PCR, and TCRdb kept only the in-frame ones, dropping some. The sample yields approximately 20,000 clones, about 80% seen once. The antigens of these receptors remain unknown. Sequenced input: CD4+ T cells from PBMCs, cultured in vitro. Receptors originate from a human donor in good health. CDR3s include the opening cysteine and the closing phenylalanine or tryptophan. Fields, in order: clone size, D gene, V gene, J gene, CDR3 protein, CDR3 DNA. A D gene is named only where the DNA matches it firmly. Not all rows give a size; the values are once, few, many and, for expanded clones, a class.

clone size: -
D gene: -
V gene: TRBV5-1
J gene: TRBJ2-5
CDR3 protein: CASARLGGPETQYF
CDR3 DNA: TGCGCCAGCGCCCGGCTGGGGGGGCCGGAGACCCAGTACTTC

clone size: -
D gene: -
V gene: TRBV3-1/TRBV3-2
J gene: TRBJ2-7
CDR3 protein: CASSQLGDSLYSYEQYF
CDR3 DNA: TGTGCCAGCAGCCAACTAGGTGACTCCCTATACTCCTACGAGCAGTACTTC

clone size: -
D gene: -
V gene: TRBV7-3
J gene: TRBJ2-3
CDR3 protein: CASSLTSTRDTQYF
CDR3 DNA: TGTGCCAGCAGCTTGACATCAACCAGAGATACGCAGTATTTT

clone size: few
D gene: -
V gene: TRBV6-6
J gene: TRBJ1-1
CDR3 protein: CASKTGRGGNTEAFF
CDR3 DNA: TGTGCCAGCAAAACAGGGCGGGGGGGGAACACTGAAGCTTTCTTT

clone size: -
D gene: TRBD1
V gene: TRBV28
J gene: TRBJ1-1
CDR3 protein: CASRPGQAHTEAFF
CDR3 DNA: TGTGCCAGCAGGCCGGGACAGGCCCACACTGAAGCTTTCTTT

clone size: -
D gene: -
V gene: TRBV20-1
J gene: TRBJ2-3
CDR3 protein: CSARDTDTQYF
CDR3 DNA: TGCAGTGCTAGAGACACAGATACGCAGTATTTT

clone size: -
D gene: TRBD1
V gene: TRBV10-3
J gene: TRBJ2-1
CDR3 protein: CAISSVGTGAYNEQFF
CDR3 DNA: TGTGCCATCAGTTCAGTTGGGACAGGAGCCTACAATGAGCAGTTCTTC

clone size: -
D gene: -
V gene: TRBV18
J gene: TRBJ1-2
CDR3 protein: CASSLSPGRGDGYTF
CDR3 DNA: TGTGCCAGCTCACTCTCTCCGGGACGAGGGGATGGCTACACCTTC

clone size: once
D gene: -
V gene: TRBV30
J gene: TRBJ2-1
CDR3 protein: CAWTRGAVLNEQFF
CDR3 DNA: TGTGCCTGGACGCGGGGCGCGGTCCTCAATGAGCAGTTCTTC

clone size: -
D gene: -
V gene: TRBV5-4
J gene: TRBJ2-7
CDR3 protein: CASSVDRYEQYF
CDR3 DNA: TGTGCCAGCAGCGTAGACAGGTACGAGCAGTACTTC

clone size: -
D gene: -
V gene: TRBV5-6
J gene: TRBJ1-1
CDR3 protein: CASSLNSRESWNTEAFF
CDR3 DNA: TGTGCCAGCAGCTTAAATTCCAGGGAGAGTTGGAACACTGAAGCTTTCTTT

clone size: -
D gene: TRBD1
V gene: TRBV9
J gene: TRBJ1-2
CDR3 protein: CASSGSWSGGGYTF
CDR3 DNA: TGTGCCAGCAGCGGTAGTTGGTCAGGGGGTGGCTACACCTTC

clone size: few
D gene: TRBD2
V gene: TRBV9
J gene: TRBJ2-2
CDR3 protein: CASSVASGRAAGELFF
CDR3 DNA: TGTGCCAGCAGCGTAGCTAGCGGACGGGCCGCCGGGGAGCTGTTTTTT

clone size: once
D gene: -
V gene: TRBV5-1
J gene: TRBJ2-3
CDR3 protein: CASSLAVGTDTQYF
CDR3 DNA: TGCGCCAGCAGCTTGGCCGTCGGCACAGATACGCAGTATTTT

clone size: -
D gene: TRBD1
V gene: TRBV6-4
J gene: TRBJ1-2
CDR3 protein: CASRNDRGFYGYTF
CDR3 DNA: TGTGCCAGCAGAAACGACAGGGGCTTCTATGGCTACACCTTC

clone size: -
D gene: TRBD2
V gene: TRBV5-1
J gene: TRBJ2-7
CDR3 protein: CASSTGTSGIYEQYF
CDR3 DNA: TGCGCCAGCAGCACCGGGACTAGCGGGATTTACGAGCAGTACTTC

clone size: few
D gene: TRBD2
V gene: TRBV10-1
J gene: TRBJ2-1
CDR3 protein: CASSEGTSGSLIPNEQFF
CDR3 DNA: TGCGCCAGCAGTGAGGGGACTAGCGGGAGTTTAATCCCCAATGAGCAGTTCTTC

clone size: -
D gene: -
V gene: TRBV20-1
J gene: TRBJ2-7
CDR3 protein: CSASLVSSYEQYF
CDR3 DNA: TGCAGTGCTAGTCTCGTCAGCTCCTACGAGCAGTACTTC

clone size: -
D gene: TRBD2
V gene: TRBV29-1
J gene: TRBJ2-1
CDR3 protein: CSGVGTSSYEQFF
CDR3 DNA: TGCAGCGGTGTCGGGACTAGTAGCTATGAGCAGTTCTTC

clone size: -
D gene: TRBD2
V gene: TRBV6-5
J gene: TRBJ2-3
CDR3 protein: CASRDIAGGPHTQYF
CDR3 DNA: TGTGCCAGCAGAGATATAGCGGGAGGGCCTCATACGCAGTATTTT

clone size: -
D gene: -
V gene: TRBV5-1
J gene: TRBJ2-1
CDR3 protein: CASSLGSSSYNEQFF
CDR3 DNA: TGCGCCAGCAGCTTGGGCTCGAGCTCCTACAATGAGCAGTTCTTC

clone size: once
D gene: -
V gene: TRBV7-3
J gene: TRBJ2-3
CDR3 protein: CASSLNARDTQYF
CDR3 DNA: TGTGCCAGCAGCTTAAATGCGCGGGATACGCAGTATTTT

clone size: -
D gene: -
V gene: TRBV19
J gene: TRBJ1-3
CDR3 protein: CASSNIRGTVNTIYF
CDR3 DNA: TGTGCCAGTAGCAATATCCGGGGCACCGTAAACACCATATATTTT

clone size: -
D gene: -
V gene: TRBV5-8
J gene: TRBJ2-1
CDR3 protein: CASSLGLNKPSYNEQFF
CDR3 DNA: TGTGCCAGCAGCTTAGGACTGAATAAACCCTCCTACAATGAGCAGTTCTTC

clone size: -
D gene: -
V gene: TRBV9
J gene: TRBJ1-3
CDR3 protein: CASSVGGVGNTIYF
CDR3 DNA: TGTGCCAGCAGCGTAGGAGGGGTCGGAAACACCATATATTTT

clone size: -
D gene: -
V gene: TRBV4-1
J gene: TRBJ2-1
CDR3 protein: CASSQDPNPISNEQFF
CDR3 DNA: TGCGCCAGCAGCCAAGACCCCAACCCTATCTCCAATGAGCAGTTCTTC

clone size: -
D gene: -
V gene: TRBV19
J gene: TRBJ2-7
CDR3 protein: CASSETRETGYEQYF
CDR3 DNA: TGTGCCAGTAGTGAGACTCGAGAAACTGGCTACGAGCAGTACTTC

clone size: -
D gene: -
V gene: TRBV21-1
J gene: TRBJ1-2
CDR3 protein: CASEGTAANYGYTF
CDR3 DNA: TGTGCCAGCGAGGGGACAGCCGCTAACTATGGCTACACCTTC

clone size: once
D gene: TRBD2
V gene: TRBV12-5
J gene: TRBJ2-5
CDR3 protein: CASGPTSGRIKTQYF
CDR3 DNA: TGTGCTAGTGGCCCGACTAGCGGGAGGATAAAGACCCAGTACTTC

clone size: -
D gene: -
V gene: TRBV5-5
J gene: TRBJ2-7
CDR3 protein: CASSPPDREAYEQYF
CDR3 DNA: TGTGCCAGCAGCCCCCCTGACAGGGAGGCCTACGAGCAGTACTTC

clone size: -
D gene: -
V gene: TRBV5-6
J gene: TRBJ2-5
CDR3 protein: CASSLEVGIPLEETQYF
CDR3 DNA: TGTGCCAGCAGCTTGGAGGTTGGTATTCCATTGGAGGAGACCCAGTACTTC

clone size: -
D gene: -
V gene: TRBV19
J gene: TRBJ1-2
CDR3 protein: CASSRGRNNYGYTF
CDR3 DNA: TGTGCCAGTAGTAGGGGACGGAATAACTATGGCTACACCTTC

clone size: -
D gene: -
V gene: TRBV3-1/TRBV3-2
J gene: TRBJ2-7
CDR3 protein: CASSQVFGGPYEQYF
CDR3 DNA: TGTGCCAGCAGCCAAGTTTTCGGGGGCCCGTACGAGCAGTACTTC

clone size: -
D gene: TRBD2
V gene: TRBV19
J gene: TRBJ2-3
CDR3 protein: CASSPTPGLAGDTDTQYF
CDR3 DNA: TGTGCCAGTAGTCCAACCCCGGGACTAGCGGGGGACACAGATACGCAGTATTTT

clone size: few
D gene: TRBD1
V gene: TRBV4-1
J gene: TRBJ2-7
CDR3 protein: CASSPGQGAVYEQYF
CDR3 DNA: TGCGCCAGCAGCCCGGGACAGGGGGCCGTGTACGAGCAGTACTTC

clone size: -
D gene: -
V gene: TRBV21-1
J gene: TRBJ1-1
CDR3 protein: CASSKTRSTEAFF
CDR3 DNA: TGTGCCAGCAGCAAAACCCGGAGCACTGAAGCTTTCTTT

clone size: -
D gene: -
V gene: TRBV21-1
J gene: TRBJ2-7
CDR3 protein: CASMTRNYEQYF
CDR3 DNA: TGTGCCAGCATGACGAGAAACTACGAGCAGTACTTC

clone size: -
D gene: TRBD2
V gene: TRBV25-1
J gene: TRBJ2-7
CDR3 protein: CASSPRAGAGGPGYEQYF
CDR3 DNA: TGTGCCAGCAGTCCCCGGGCGGGTGCGGGAGGGCCTGGTTACGAGCAGTACTTC

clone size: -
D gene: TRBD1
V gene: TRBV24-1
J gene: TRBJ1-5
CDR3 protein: CATSTGGSQPQHF
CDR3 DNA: TGTGCCACCAGTACAGGGGGTTCTCAGCCCCAGCATTTT

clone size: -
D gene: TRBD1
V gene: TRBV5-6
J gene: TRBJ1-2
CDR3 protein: CASSLYATGVGYTF
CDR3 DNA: TGTGCCAGCAGCTTGTACGCGACAGGGGTTGGCTACACCTTC

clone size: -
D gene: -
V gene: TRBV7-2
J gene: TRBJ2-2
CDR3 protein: CASSNPLERSTGELFF
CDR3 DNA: TGTGCCAGCAGCAATCCCCTGGAGAGGTCCACCGGGGAGCTGTTTTTT

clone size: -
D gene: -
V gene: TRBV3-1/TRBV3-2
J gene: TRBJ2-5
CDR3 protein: CASSQLIAAQETQYF
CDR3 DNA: TGTGCCAGCAGCCAACTTATAGCGGCTCAAGAGACCCAGTACTTC

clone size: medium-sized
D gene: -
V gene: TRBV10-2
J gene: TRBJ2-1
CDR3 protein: CASSESRYNEQFF
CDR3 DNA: TGCGCCAGCAGTGAGTCTAGGTACAATGAGCAGTTCTTC

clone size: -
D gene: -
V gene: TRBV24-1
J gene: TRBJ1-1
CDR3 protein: CATSVNGEGTEAFF
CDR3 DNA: TGTGCCACCAGTGTCAACGGGGAAGGCACTGAAGCTTTCTTT

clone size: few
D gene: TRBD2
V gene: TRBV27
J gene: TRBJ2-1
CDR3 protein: CASSSIPVTSGSPNEQFF
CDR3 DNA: TGTGCCAGCAGTTCCATCCCCGTGACTAGCGGGAGCCCCAATGAGCAGTTCTTC

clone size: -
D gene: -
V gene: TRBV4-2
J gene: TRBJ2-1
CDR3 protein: CASSQIGSLKDDEQFF
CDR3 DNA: TGTGCCAGCAGCCAAATAGGGAGCTTAAAGGACGATGAGCAGTTCTTC

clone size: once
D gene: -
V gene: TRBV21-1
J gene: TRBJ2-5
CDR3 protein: CASSKAPSETQYF
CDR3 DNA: TGTGCCAGCAGCAAAGCTCCTAGCGAGACCCAGTACTTC

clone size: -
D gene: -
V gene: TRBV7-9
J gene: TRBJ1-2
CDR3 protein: CASSLSPAKHGYTF
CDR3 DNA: TGTGCCAGCAGCTTGTCTCCCGCTAAACATGGCTACACCTTC

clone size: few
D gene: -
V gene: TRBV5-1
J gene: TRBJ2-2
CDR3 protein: CASSPRERKNTGELFF
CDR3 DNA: TGCGCCAGCAGCCCTCGCGAGCGGAAGAACACCGGGGAGCTGTTTTTT

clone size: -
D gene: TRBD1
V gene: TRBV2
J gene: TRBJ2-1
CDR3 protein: CATTKGDRGNEQFF
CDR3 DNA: TGTGCCACCACGAAAGGGGACAGGGGGAATGAGCAGTTCTTC

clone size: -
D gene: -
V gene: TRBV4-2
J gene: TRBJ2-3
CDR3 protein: CASSQERLPPGDTQYF
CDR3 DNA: TGTGCCAGCAGCCAAGAAAGGCTACCACCCGGGGATACGCAGTATTTT